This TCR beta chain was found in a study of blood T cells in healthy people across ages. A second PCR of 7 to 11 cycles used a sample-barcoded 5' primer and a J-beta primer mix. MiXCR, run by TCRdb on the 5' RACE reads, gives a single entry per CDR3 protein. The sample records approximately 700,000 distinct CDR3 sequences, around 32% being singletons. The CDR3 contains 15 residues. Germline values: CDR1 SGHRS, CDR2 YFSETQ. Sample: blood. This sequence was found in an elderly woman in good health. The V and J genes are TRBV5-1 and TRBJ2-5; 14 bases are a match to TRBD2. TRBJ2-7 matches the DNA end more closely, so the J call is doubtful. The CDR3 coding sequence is TGCGCCAGTACCGGGACTAGCGGGAGTAGCTACGAGCAGTACTTC. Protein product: CASTGTSGSSYEQYF.